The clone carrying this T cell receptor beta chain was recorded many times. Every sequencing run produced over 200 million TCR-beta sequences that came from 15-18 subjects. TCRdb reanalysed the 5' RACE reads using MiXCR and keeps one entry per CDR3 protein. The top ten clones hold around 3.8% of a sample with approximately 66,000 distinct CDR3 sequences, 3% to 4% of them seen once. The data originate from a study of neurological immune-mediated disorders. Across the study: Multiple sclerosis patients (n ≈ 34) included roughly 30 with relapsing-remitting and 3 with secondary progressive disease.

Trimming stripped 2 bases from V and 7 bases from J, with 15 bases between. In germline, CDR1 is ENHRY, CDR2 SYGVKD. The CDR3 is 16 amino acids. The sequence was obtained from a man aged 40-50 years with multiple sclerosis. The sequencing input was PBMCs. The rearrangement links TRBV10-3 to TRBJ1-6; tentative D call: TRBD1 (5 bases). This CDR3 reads CAISERGRGENSPLHF. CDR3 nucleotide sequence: TGTGCCATCAGTGAGCGCGGGCGGGGGGAAAATTCACCCCTCCACTTT.